This T cell receptor (beta chain) was retrieved from a study of PD-1 blockade in classical Hodgkin lymphoma. Findings and limits, study-wide: Newly diagnosed and completely responding patients shared comparable baseline diversity. Nivolumab initiation under 1 year post-ASCT meant exclusion. Lower baseline TCR diversity was reported for newly diagnosed patients than for healthy donors. The CD4+ diversity rise by C4D1 was clearest in complete responders.

Clones were read by immunoSEQ multiplex PCR, and TCRdb kept only the in-frame ones, dropping some. The data hold fewer than 5,500 clones, with about 87% observed a single time. Trimming left V 0 bases short and J 0 bases short, with 9 bases between. The length of the CDR3 is 15 residues. The germline CDR1 and CDR2 sequences are SGDLS and YYNGEE. As concerns this clone: Antigen unknown.

Every patient was affected by relapse after autologous stem cell transplantation, while exposure to brentuximab vedotin was not uniform. Magnetic depletion of unwanted cells isolated CD4+ T cells from thawed PBMCs. The sequences come from CD4+ T cells from blood, collected at baseline. The chain recombines TRBV9 with TRBJ1-1; no definite D call. The TCR sequence derives from a human donor with classical Hodgkin lymphoma. The CDR3 nucleotides read TGTGCCAGCAGCGTAGGGGCGACGGTGAACACTGAAGCTTTCTTT. As protein: CASSVGATVNTEAFF.